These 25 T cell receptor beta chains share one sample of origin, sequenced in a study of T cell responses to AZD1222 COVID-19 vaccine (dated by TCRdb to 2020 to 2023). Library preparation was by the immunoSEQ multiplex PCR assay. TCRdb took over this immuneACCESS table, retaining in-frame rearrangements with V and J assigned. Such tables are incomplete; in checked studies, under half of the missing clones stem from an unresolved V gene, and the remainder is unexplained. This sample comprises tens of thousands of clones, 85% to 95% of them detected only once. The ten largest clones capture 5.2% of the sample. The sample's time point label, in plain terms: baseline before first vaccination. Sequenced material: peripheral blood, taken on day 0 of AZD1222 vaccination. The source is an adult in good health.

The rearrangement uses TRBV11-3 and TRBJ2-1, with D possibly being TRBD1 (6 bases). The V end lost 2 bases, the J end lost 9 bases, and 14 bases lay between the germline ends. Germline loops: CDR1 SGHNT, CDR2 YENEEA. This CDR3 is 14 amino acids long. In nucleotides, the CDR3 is TGTGCCAGCAGCTTAAGGCTACAGGGCGGTGAGCAGTTCTTC. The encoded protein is CASSLRLQGGEQFF. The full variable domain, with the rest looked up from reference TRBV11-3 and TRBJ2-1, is EAGVVQSPRYKIIEKKQPVAFWCNPISGHNTLYWYLQNLGQGPELLIRYENEEAVDDSQLPKDRFSAERLKGVDSTLKIQPAELGDSAVYLCASSLRLQGGEQFFGPGTRLTVL.

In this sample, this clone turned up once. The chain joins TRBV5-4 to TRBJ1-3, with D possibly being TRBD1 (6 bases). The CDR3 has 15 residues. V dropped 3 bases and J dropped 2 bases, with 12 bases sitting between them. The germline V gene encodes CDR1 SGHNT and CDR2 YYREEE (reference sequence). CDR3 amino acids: CASSSGGATGNTIYF. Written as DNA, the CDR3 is TGTGCCAGCAGCTCCGGGGGGGCTACTGGAAACACCATATATTTT.

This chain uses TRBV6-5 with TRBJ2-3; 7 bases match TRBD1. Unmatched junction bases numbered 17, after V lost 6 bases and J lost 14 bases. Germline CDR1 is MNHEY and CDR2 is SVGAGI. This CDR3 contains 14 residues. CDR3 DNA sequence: TGTGCCAGCAGGACCGGGGACAGCCCCACGAAGAGGTATTTT. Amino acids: CASRTGDSPTKRYF.

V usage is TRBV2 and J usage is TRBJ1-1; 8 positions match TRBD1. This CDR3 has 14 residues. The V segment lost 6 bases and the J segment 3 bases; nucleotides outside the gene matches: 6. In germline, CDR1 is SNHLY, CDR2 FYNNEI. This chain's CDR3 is CASRAQGAYTEAFF. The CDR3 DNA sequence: TGTGCCAGCAGGGCGCAGGGGGCCTACACTGAAGCTTTCTTT.

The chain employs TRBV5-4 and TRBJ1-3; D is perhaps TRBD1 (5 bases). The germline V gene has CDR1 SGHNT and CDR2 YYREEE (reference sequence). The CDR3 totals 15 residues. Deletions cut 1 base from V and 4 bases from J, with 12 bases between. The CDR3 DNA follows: TGTGCCAGCAGCTTGAGGGGACTGGTCGGAAACACCATATATTTT. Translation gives CASSLRGLVGNTIYF.

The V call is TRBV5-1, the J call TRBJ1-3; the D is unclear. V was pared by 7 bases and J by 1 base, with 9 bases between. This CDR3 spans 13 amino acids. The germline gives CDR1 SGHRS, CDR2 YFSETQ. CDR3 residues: CASREGSGNTIYF. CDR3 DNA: TGCGCCAGCCGAGAGGGTTCTGGAAACACCATATATTTT. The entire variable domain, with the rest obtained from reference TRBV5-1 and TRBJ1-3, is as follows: KAGVTQTPRYLIKTRGQQVTLSCSPISGHRSVSWYQQTPGQGLQFLFEYFSETQRNKGNFPGRFSGRQFSNSRSEMNVSTLELGDSALYLCASREGSGNTIYFGEGSWLTVV.

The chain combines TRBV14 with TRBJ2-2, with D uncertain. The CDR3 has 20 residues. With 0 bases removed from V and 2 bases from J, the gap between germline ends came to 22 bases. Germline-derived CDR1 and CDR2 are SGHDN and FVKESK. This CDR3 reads CASSQEPARYPAINTGELFF. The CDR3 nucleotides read TGTGCCAGCAGCCAAGAACCCGCCCGGTACCCGGCGATTAACACCGGGGAGCTGTTTTTT.

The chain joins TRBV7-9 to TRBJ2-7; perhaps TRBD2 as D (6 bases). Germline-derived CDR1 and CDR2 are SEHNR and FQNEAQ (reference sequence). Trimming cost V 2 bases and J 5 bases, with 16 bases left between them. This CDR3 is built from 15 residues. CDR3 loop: CASSLWSQAGHEQYF. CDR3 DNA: TGTGCCAGCAGCTTATGGTCCCAGGCGGGGCACGAGCAGTACTTC.

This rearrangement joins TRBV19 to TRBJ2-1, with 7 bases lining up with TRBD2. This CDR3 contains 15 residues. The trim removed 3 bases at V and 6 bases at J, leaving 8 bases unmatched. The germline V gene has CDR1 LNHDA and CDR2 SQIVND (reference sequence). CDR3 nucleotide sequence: TGTGCCAGTAGTATGGAAGGGAGGGTTGGCAATGAGCAGTTCTTC. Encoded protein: CASSMEGRVGNEQFF.

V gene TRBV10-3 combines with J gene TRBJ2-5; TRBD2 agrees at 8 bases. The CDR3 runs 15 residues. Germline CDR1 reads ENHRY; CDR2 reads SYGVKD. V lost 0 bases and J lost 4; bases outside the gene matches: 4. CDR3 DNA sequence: TGTGCCATCAGTGAGTCGACGGGGGGGCGAGAGACCCAGTACTTC. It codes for CAISESTGGRETQYF.

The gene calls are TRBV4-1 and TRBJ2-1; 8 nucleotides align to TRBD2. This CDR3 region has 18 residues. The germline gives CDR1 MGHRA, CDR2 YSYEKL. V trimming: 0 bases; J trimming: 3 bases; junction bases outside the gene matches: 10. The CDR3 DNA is TGCGCCAGCAGCCAAGATAGGGGGGAACTAGCGGTCTACAATGAGCAGTTCTTC. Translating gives CASSQDRGELAVYNEQFF.

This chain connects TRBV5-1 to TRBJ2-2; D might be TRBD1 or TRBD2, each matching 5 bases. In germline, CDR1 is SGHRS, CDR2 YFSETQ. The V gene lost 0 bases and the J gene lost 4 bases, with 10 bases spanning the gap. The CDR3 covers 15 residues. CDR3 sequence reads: CASSLAWGSTGELFF. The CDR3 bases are TGCGCCAGCAGCTTGGCCTGGGGGAGCACCGGGGAGCTGTTTTTT.

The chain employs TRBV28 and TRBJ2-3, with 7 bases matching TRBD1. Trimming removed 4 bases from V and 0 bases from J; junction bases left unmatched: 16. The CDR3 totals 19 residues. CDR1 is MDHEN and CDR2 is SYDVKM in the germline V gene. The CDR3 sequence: CASSSYTGTDFPSTDTQYF. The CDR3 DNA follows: TGTGCCAGCAGTTCCTATACCGGGACAGATTTCCCTAGCACAGATACGCAGTATTTT.

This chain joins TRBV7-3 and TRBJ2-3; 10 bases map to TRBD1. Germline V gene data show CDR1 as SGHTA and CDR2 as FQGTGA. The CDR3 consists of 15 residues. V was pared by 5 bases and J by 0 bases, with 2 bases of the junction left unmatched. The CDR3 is CASSMDRGSTDTQYF. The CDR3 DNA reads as TGTGCCAGCAGCATGGACAGGGGGAGCACAGATACGCAGTATTTT.

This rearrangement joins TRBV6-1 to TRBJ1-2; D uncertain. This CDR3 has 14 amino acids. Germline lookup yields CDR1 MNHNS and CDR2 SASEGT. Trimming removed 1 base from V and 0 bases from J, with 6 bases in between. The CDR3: CASSEGGPNYGYTF. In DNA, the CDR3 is TGTGCCAGCAGTGAAGGAGGACCTAACTATGGCTACACCTTC.

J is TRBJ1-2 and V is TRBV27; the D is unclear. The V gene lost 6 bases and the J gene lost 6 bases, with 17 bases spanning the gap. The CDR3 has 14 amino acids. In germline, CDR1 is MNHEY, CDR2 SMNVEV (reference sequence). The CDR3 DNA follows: TGTGCCAGCAGATCGACGGGAAGGGTCAATGGCTACACCTTC. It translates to CASRSTGRVNGYTF.

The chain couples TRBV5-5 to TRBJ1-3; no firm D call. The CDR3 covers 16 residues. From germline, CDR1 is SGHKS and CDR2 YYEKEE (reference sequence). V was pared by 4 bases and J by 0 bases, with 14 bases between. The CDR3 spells CASSLYGLPSGNTIYF. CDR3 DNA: TGTGCCAGCAGCCTCTACGGACTGCCCTCTGGAAACACCATATATTTT.

The CDR3 is CAWGQGNSPLHF. The CDR3, as DNA: TGTGCCTGGGGACAGGGAAATTCACCCCTCCACTTT. The V call is TRBV30, the J call TRBJ1-6; 8 nucleotides agree with TRBD1. The CDR3 covers 12 residues. Germline trimming cut 5 bases from V and 7 bases from J; bases unmatched to any gene: 1. Germline V gene lookup returns CDR1 GTSNPN and CDR2 SVGIG (reference sequence). Based on the CDR3 plus reference TRBV30 and TRBJ1-6, the full variable domain is SQTIHQWPATLVQPVGSPLSLECTVEGTSNPNLYWYRQAAGRGLQLLFYSVGIGQISSEVPQNLSASRPQDRQFILSSKKLLLSDSGFYLCAWGQGNSPLHFGNGTRLTVT.

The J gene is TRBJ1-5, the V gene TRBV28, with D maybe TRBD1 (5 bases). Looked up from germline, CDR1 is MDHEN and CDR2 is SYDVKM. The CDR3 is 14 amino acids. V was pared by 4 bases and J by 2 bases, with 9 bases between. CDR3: CASSWLGGNQPQHF. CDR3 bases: TGTGCCAGCAGTTGGCTGGGGGGCAATCAGCCCCAGCATTTT.

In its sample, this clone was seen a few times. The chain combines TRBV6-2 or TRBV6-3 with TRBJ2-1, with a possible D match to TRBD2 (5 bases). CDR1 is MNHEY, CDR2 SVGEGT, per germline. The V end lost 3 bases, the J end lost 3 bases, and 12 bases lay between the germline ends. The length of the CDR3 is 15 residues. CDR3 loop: CASSYSRGVYNEQFF. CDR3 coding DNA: TGTGCCAGCAGTTATAGTCGGGGAGTCTACAATGAGCAGTTCTTC.

The CDR3 spells CASSPKSGDRGTDTQYF. DNA of the CDR3: TGCGCCAGCAGCCCAAAATCCGGGGACAGGGGTACAGATACGCAGTATTTT. The chain recombines TRBV5-1 with TRBJ2-3, with 10 bases fitting TRBD1. The CDR3 runs to 17 residues. Germline CDR1 is SGHRS and CDR2 is YFSETQ. V dropped 4 bases and J dropped 3; count of bases not matched to a gene: 11.

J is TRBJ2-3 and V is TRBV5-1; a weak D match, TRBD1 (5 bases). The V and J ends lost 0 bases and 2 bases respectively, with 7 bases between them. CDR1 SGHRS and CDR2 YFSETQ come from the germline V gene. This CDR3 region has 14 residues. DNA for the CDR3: TGCGCCAGCAGCTTGGAGGACAACACAGATACGCAGTATTTT. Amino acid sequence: CASSLEDNTDTQYF. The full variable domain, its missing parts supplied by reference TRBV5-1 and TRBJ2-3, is KAGVTQTPRYLIKTRGQQVTLSCSPISGHRSVSWYQQTPGQGLQFLFEYFSETQRNKGNFPGRFSGRQFSNSRSEMNVSTLELGDSALYLCASSLEDNTDTQYFGPGTRLTVL.

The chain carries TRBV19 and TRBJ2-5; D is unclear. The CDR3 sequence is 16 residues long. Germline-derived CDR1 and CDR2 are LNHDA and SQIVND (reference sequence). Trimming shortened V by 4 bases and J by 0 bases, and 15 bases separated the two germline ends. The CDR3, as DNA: TGTGCCAGTAGTACCGAACGAGACTGGAACCAAGAGACCCAGTACTTC. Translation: CASSTERDWNQETQYF. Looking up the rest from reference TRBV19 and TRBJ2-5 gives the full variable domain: DGGITQSPKYLFRKEGQNVTLSCEQNLNHDAMYWYRQDPGQGLRLIYYSQIVNDFQKGDIAEGYSVSREKKESFPLTVTSAQKNPTAFYLCASSTERDWNQETQYFGPGTRLLVL.

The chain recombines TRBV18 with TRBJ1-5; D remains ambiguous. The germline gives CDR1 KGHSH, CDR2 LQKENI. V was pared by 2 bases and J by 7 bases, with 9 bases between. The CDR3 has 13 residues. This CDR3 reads CASSPGNGQPQHF. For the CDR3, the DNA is TGTGCCAGCTCACCAGGGAATGGACAGCCCCAGCATTTT.

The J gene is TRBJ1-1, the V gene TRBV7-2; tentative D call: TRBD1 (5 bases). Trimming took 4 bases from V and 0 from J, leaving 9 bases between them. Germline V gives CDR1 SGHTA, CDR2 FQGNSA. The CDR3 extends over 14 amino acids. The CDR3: CASSWDGMNTEAFF. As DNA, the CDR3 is TGTGCCAGCAGCTGGGACGGGATGAACACTGAAGCTTTCTTT.